The 20 T cell receptor beta chains below come from one sample, sequenced in a study of lymphopenia after photon versus proton radiotherapy. Repertoires were generated with immunoSEQ multiplex PCR, while TCRdb's copy carries only in-frame clones and drops some. The sample records roughly 30,000 clones, 94% being singletons. The sample here was peripheral blood, taken from a patient treated with photon-based radiotherapy. The receptors originated from a woman between 45 and 65 years old with cholangiocarcinoma.

The J gene is TRBJ2-7, the V gene TRBV7-2; a possible D gene is TRBD1 (6 bases). Trimming cost V 3 bases and J 3 bases, with 15 bases left between them. This CDR3 region has 15 residues. Germline V CDR1 and CDR2: SGHTA, FQGNSA. The CDR3 DNA is TGTGCCAGCAGCTTTCGGGTCATAGGGGGCTACGAGCAGTACTTC. Its protein product is CASSFRVIGGYEQYF. The full variable domain, completed using reference TRBV7-2 and TRBJ2-7, is GAGVSQSPSNKVTEKGKDVELRCDPISGHTALYWYRQSLGQGLEFLIYFQGNSAPDKSGLPSDRFSAERTGGSVSTLTIQRTQQEDSAVYLCASSFRVIGGYEQYFGPGTRLTVT.

In nucleotides, the CDR3 is TGTGCCAGCTCACCGCCCCCCGGGACTCGGACCAACTATGGCTACACCTTC. Translating it yields CASSPPPGTRTNYGYTF. V and J are TRBV9 and TRBJ1-2; possibly TRBD1 for D (5 bases). V dropped 7 bases and J dropped 2 bases, with 24 bases sitting between them. Germline lookup yields CDR1 SGDLS and CDR2 YYNGEE. CDR3 length: 17 residues.

V and J are TRBV29-1 and TRBJ2-1; no clear D gene. This CDR3 is built from 14 residues. Germline V gene data show CDR1 as SQVTM and CDR2 as ANQGSEA. The V end lost 8 bases, the J end lost 5 bases, and 19 bases lay between the germline ends. The CDR3 DNA is TGCAGCCCTCCCCCGAAGTTGGGGAACAATGAGCAGTTCTTC. Its translation: CSPPPKLGNNEQFF.

This clone occurred once. V usage is TRBV7-2 and J usage is TRBJ1-3; D gene unclear. Germline CDR1 SGHTA, CDR2 FQGNSA. The CDR3 runs to 16 residues. The V end lost 1 base, the J end lost 6 bases, and 16 bases lay between the germline ends. The CDR3 spells CASSLEGVVSVNTIYF. The CDR3 DNA is TGTGCCAGCAGCTTAGAGGGAGTAGTTAGTGTAAACACCATATATTTT. Drawing the rest from reference TRBV7-2 and TRBJ1-3, the complete variable domain is GAGVSQSPSNKVTEKGKDVELRCDPISGHTALYWYRQSLGQGLEFLIYFQGNSAPDKSGLPSDRFSAERTGGSVSTLTIQRTQQEDSAVYLCASSLEGVVSVNTIYFGEGSWLTVV.

The genes are TRBV19 and TRBJ2-2; D is unclear. The length of the CDR3 is 14 residues. Germline V lookup: CDR1 LNHDA, CDR2 SQIVND (reference sequence). V was pared by 1 base and J by 7 bases, with 10 bases between. In DNA form, the CDR3 reads TGTGCCAGTAGTATAGGACACAATAACGGGGAGCTGTTTTTT. Protein product: CASSIGHNNGELFF.

The chain uses TRBV6-1 and TRBJ2-5, with TRBD2 matching over 10 bases. The CDR3 consists of 15 residues. CDR1 and CDR2 from the germline V gene are MNHNS and SASEGT. J lost 4 bases, V lost 5 bases, and 7 bases had no gene match. In nucleotides, the CDR3 is TGTGCCAGCAGTATAGCGGGGGGAAGCGTAGAGACCCAGTACTTC. Its protein product is CASSIAGGSVETQYF.

The chain links TRBV11-2 to TRBJ2-3; D uncertain. From germline, CDR1 is SGHAT and CDR2 FQNNGV. Trimming took off 0 bases at V and 0 bases at J, with 10 bases between the two ends. The CDR3 loop spans 16 amino acids. The CDR3 sequence is CASSLERQSSTDTQYF. In nucleotides, the CDR3 is TGTGCCAGCAGCTTAGAGCGTCAATCTAGCACAGATACGCAGTATTTT.

V and J are TRBV4-1 and TRBJ2-7; 8 positions agree with TRBD1. Germline loops: CDR1 MGHRA, CDR2 YSYEKL. The CDR3 is made up of 15 amino acids. V trimming: 4 bases; J trimming: 8 bases; junction bases outside the gene matches: 13. The CDR3 nucleotides read TGCGCCAGCAGCCTTTACTCGGACAGGGAGGTCAAGCAGTACTTC. Encoded protein: CASSLYSDREVKQYF.

Worth noting for this clone: A junction boundary mismatches the germline segment, possibly from a read error. V and J are TRBV6-1 and TRBJ2-1, with TRBD2 matching 10 bases. The V gene's germline CDR1 is MNHNS and CDR2 SASEGT. The CDR3 consists of 15 residues. The CDR3 region is CAGSEETSGDNEQFF. The CDR3 nucleotides are TGTGCCGGCAGTGAAGAAACTAGCGGGGACAATGAGCAGTTCTTC.

V usage is TRBV6-6 and J usage is TRBJ1-1, with D uncertain. CDR3 length: 15 amino acids. Germline V CDR1 and CDR2: MNHNY, SVGAGI (reference sequence). V lost 0 bases, J lost 5 bases, and 13 bases lay in between. This CDR3 is CASSYSISPATEAFF. DNA of the CDR3: TGTGCCAGCAGTTACTCGATAAGCCCCGCGACTGAAGCTTTCTTT.

The rearrangement uses TRBV9 and TRBJ2-7; 8 bases fit TRBD2. Per the germline V gene, CDR1 is SGDLS and CDR2 is YYNGEE. V lost 4 bases to trimming and J lost 0 bases; unmatched junction nucleotides: 6. CDR3 length equals 15 residues. The CDR3 reads CASSPGGASSYEQYF. DNA of the CDR3: TGTGCCAGCAGCCCCGGGGGGGCTAGCTCCTACGAGCAGTACTTC.

The V gene is TRBV5-1, the J gene TRBJ1-2; 7 bases map to TRBD1. V lost 4 bases and J lost 8; bases outside the gene matches: 14. The CDR3 runs 15 residues. Germline V lookup: CDR1 SGHRS, CDR2 YFSETQ. CDR3 residues: CASSPDPRQGGGYTF. The CDR3 DNA follows: TGCGCCAGCAGCCCAGACCCACGACAGGGCGGCGGCTACACCTTC. The full variable domain, with the rest looked up from reference TRBV5-1 and TRBJ1-2, is KAGVTQTPRYLIKTRGQQVTLSCSPISGHRSVSWYQQTPGQGLQFLFEYFSETQRNKGNFPGRFSGRQFSNSRSEMNVSTLELGDSALYLCASSPDPRQGGGYTFGSGTRLTVV.

This clone showed up just once. The rearrangement links TRBV7-2 to TRBJ2-5; D call uncertain. V was shortened by 1 base and J by 3 bases, with 9 bases between the two germline ends. This CDR3 has 14 amino acids. The V gene's germline CDR1 is SGHTA and CDR2 FQGNSA. The CDR3 reads CASSLDMGKETQYF. In DNA form, the CDR3 reads TGTGCCAGCAGCTTAGACATGGGGAAAGAGACCCAGTACTTC.

V and J are TRBV7-2 and TRBJ2-1, with a tentative D call TRBD1 (6 bases). The CDR3 totals 14 residues. The V and J ends lost 4 bases and 6 bases respectively, with 13 bases between them. Looked up from germline, CDR1 is SGHTA and CDR2 is FQGNSA. CDR3 sequence reads: CASSSWTDLNEQFF. The CDR3 bases are TGTGCCAGCAGCTCGTGGACAGATCTCAATGAGCAGTTCTTC.

The V call is TRBV5-1, the J call TRBJ1-2; D gene uncertain. The CDR3 spans 13 residues. Trimming shortened V by 4 bases and J by 6 bases, and 13 bases separated the two germline ends. CDR1 and CDR2 from the germline V gene are SGHRS and YFSETQ. The CDR3, as DNA: TGCGCCAGCAGCCCCAAAGAGTCAAATGGCTACACCTTC. It codes for CASSPKESNGYTF.

This chain connects TRBV7-2 to TRBJ1-4; 8 bases are shared with TRBD1. Germline V gene data show CDR1 as SGHTA and CDR2 as FQGNSA. This CDR3 is 15 amino acids long. The V segment lost 5 bases and the J segment 2 bases; nucleotides outside the gene matches: 4. CDR3 nucleotide sequence: TGTGCCAGCAGCCTGGGACAGGTGACTAATGAAAAACTGTTTTTT. Protein product: CASSLGQVTNEKLFF.

The chain links TRBV5-4 to TRBJ2-5; tentatively, D is TRBD2 (7 bases). This CDR3 spans 17 amino acids. Trimming removed 4 bases from V and 4 bases from J, with 23 bases in between. CDR1 and CDR2 from the germline V gene are SGHNT and YYREEE (reference sequence). CDR3 sequence (DNA): TGTGCCAGCAGCCCGCCTTCTGGGGGGGCCCGCGGAGAGACCCAGTACTTC. This gives the protein CASSPPSGGARGETQYF.

This sequence joins TRBV5-8 and TRBJ1-6, with no clear D. The CDR3 is 14 amino acids. CDR1 and CDR2 from the germline V gene are SGHTS and YDEGEE. Trimming cost V 4 bases and J 11 bases, with 16 bases left between them. CDR3 DNA sequence: TGTGCCAGCAGCCCGGTCGCGGTACGGACACCCCTCCACTTT. Residues: CASSPVAVRTPLHF.

The rearrangement uses TRBV6-5 and TRBJ1-6, with D maybe TRBD1 (5 bases). CDR1 and CDR2 from the germline V gene are MNHEY and SVGAGI. Between the trimmed V and J ends, which lost 5 bases and 9 bases, there was a span of 11 bases. The length of the CDR3 is 13 residues. The CDR3, as DNA: TGTGCCAGCAGTGAGGACATCAGTTCACCCCTCCACTTT. Amino acids: CASSEDISSPLHF.

This chain joins TRBV29-1 and TRBJ2-7; D unresolved. V lost 4 bases, J lost 0 bases, and 10 bases lay in between. The CDR3 has 13 amino acids. CDR1 is SQVTM, CDR2 ANQGSEA, per germline. The CDR3 DNA follows: TGCAGCGTTGGAACAGAGAGCTCCTACGAGCAGTACTTC. This gives the protein CSVGTESSYEQYF.